A selection of T cell receptor beta chains follows, all from one sample in a study of cytomegalovirus exposure and HLA in healthy donors. Profiling relied on immunoSEQ multiplex PCR, and the TCRdb table lists in-frame clones only, not all of them. Of about 130,000 clones listed, over 60% are singletons. Sequencing used PBMCs. Receptor source: a woman in her sixties or seventies in good health and CMV-seropositive. Each CDR3 is given with its conserved first and last residue. The D gene is left open where the match is weak. Clone size is given for some rows only: seen once, a few or many times, or a class if the clone is expanded.

j_gene,d_gene,abundance,v_gene,CDR3nt,CDR3aa
TRBJ2-7,TRBD1,-,TRBV30,TGTGCCTGGAGCCCACAGGGGTACGAGCAGTACTTC,CAWSPQGYEQYF
TRBJ1-2,-,-,TRBV27,TGTGCCAGCAGTTTAAGGGGGAGAGACTATGGCTACACCTTC,CASSLRGRDYGYTF
TRBJ1-1,-,-,TRBV28,TGTGCCAGCGTGAGGAACACTGAAGCTTTCTTT,CASVRNTEAFF
TRBJ1-2,-,once,TRBV4-3,TGCGCCAGCAGCCAAGAAGGGCAGGGGCCAGGGACTGGCTACACCTTC,CASSQEGQGPGTGYTF
TRBJ1-2,-,-,TRBV4-3,TGCGCCAGCAGCCAAGAGAAAGCGGGGGCGCGAGGCTACACCTTC,CASSQEKAGARGYTF
TRBJ2-1,TRBD2,-,TRBV7-2,TGTGCCAGCAGCAAAGGCGGGAGTAGAAGCTCCTACAATGAGCAGTTCTTC,CASSKGGSRSSYNEQFF
TRBJ2-5,-,-,TRBV15,TGTGCCACCAGCATTTCCGGGGAGACCCAGTACTTC,CATSISGETQYF
TRBJ1-5,-,-,TRBV6-1,TGTGCCAGCTTCTTCGAGGGCCAGCCCCAGCATTTT,CASFFEGQPQHF
TRBJ2-7,TRBD1,few,TRBV5-6,TGTGCCAGCAGCTTCGGACAGGGGCATTGGTCTTTCCACTTC,CASSFGQGHWSFHF
TRBJ1-1,TRBD1,-,TRBV19,TGTGCCAGTAGTAGCACAGGGGGCTACACTGAAGCTTTCTTT,CASSSTGGYTEAFF
TRBJ1-1,TRBD1,-,TRBV4-3,TGCGCCAGCAGCCAAGGGGTGACAGGGACCACTGAAGCTTTCTTT,CASSQGVTGTTEAFF
TRBJ2-2,-,-,TRBV5-8,TGTGCCAGCAGCTTGAGGGGGGGAATCACCGGGGAGCTGTTTTTT,CASSLRGGITGELFF
TRBJ2-7,-,-,TRBV4-3,TGCGCCAGCAGCCGGGCGCGGGACTCCTACGAGCAGTACTTC,CASSRARDSYEQYF
TRBJ1-1,-,-,TRBV29-1,TGCAGCGTTGGACAGCCGTTCACTGAAGCTTTCTTT,CSVGQPFTEAFF
TRBJ1-1,-,-,TRBV5-8,TGTGCCAGCAGCTGGGGAGGTGGGAACACTGAAGCTTTCTTT,CASSWGGGNTEAFF
TRBJ1-3,TRBD1,-,TRBV28,TGTGCCAGCCGCCGGCCCGGGACAGGGAGTTCTGGAAACACCATATATTTT,CASRRPGTGSSGNTIYF
TRBJ1-2,-,-,TRBV2,TGTGCCAGCAGGTCGACAGGAACTAACTATGGCTACACCTTC,CASRSTGTNYGYTF
TRBJ2-1,TRBD2,few,TRBV29-1,TGCAGCGGGGCCAGCGGGGGGTTTAATGAGCAGTTCTTC,CSGASGGFNEQFF
TRBJ2-7,-,-,TRBV7-9,TGTGCCAGCAGCTTAGACATCCGAGAGCAGTACTTC,CASSLDIREQYF
TRBJ1-5,-,-,TRBV6-5,TGTGCCAGCAGTTACTCGGCCAGGTCGAATCAGCCCCAGCATTTT,CASSYSARSNQPQHF
TRBJ2-3,TRBD1,-,TRBV7-3,TGTGCCAGCAGCTTAACAGGGGGCAGGGGGAGCACAGATACGCAGTATTTT,CASSLTGGRGSTDTQYF
TRBJ2-4,TRBD2,once,TRBV4-3,TGCGCCACCAGCCCAGAAAGCAGCGGGGGAGGAAACATTCAGTACTTC,CATSPESSGGGNIQYF
TRBJ2-1,TRBD2,-,TRBV6-4,TGTGCCAGCAGTGACTCGACTAGCGGGGACAATGAGCAGTTCTTC,CASSDSTSGDNEQFF
TRBJ2-1,-,once,TRBV7-6,TGTGCCAGCAGCTTATGGCCCCCCCCCAGCAATGAGCAGTTCTTC,CASSLWPPPSNEQFF
TRBJ2-1,-,-,TRBV10-3,TGTGCCATCAGTGAGTCCGGGAGTGGGAGATTTCATGAGCAGTTCTTC,CAISESGSGRFHEQFF
TRBJ1-1,-,-,TRBV2,TGTGCCAGCAGCCGAAAGCGGCCTGACACTGAAGCTTTCTTT,CASSRKRPDTEAFF
TRBJ1-1,TRBD1,-,TRBV19,TGTGCCAGTACCCGCAGGGGGCTAACTGAAGCTTTCTTT,CASTRRGLTEAFF
TRBJ1-1,-,-,TRBV18,TGTGCCAGCTCAGAGCCCAACACTGAAGCTTTCTTT,CASSEPNTEAFF
TRBJ2-1,TRBD1,-,TRBV6-5,TGTGCCAGCAGCACCGGACAGGGGGCATATGAGCAGTTCTTC,CASSTGQGAYEQFF
TRBJ1-2,-,-,TRBV6-5,TGTGCCAGCAGGCCCGAACGCACAGGGAAGGGCTACACCTTC,CASRPERTGKGYTF
TRBJ1-5,-,once,TRBV11-3,TGTGCCAGCAGCCCCCGAGAGGAAAGCAATCAGCCCCAGCATTTT,CASSPREESNQPQHF
TRBJ1-2,-,few,TRBV7-9,TGTGCCAGCCACAGCTCCGGGGGGTTGGTGTTCTCTTTAGATGGCTACACCTTC,CASHSSGGLVFSLDGYTF
TRBJ1-1,-,-,TRBV5-1,TGCGCCAGCAGCTTTTCAGGGAACACTGAAGCTTTCTTT,CASSFSGNTEAFF
TRBJ2-2,-,many,TRBV2,TGTGCCAGCAGCGATGACGGACTGAAGAACACCGGGGAGCTGTTTTTT,CASSDDGLKNTGELFF
TRBJ2-3,TRBD2,-,TRBV6-6,TGTGCCAGCAGGCCACTAGCGGGAGCGCCAGATACGCAGTATTTT,CASRPLAGAPDTQYF
TRBJ2-5,-,-,TRBV5-6,TGTGCCAGCAGCTTGGGGGTTTACCCCGGGGTTCAAGAGACCCAGTACTTC,CASSLGVYPGVQETQYF
TRBJ2-3,-,-,TRBV27,TGTGCCAGCGGTTTTGGCGGGGAGCAGTATTTT,CASGFGGEQYF
TRBJ1-1,-,-,TRBV4-3,TGCGCCAGCAGCCAAGATCGTCGCAGGGATAACACTGAAGCTTTCTTT,CASSQDRRRDNTEAFF
TRBJ1-2,-,few,TRBV21-1,TGTGCCAGCAGCAATAAAGGGGAAGGCTACACCTTC,CASSNKGEGYTF
TRBJ1-1,TRBD1,-,TRBV7-9,TGTGCCAGCAGCCTAGTGACAGGGGGGACTGAAGCTTTCTTT,CASSLVTGGTEAFF
TRBJ1-1,-,-,TRBV5-1,TGCGCCAGCAGCTCCTATTCTCGGGGAAAGGGCACTGAAGCTTTCTTT,CASSSYSRGKGTEAFF
TRBJ1-1,-,-,TRBV30,TGTGCCTGGGGGAACGGGGGAGGGGGCACTGAAGCTTTCTTT,CAWGNGGGGTEAFF
TRBJ2-7,-,once,TRBV30,TGTGCCTGGAGTGTAACAGGATTTGGCGAGCAGTACTTC,CAWSVTGFGEQYF
TRBJ2-7,TRBD1,few,TRBV13,TGTGCCAGCAGCGAAAGACAGGGCTCCTACGAGCAGTACTTC,CASSERQGSYEQYF
TRBJ1-2,-,-,TRBV30,TGTGCCTGGAGGAGTACAGGGCTCGGCTACACCTTC,CAWRSTGLGYTF
TRBJ2-7,-,-,TRBV18,TGTGCCAGCTCACCAGGACACTCCTACGAGCAGTACTTC,CASSPGHSYEQYF
TRBJ2-7,TRBD2,few,TRBV28,TGTACTGTAGCGGGAGGGCCTAGGGGCGAGCAGTACTTC,CTVAGGPRGEQYF
TRBJ2-4,-,-,TRBV29-1,TGCAGCGTTGTGGGGGCGGAAAAAAACATTCAGTACTTC,CSVVGAEKNIQYF
TRBJ1-5,-,-,TRBV7-2,TGTGCCAGCAGCCCCGCGGGCACCCTACAGCCCCAGCATTTT,CASSPAGTLQPQHF
TRBJ2-3,TRBD1,few,TRBV5-5,TGTGCCAGCAGCTTGTATAGGACAGGGAGGCCAGATACGCAGTATTTT,CASSLYRTGRPDTQYF
TRBJ2-6,TRBD1,-,TRBV7-2,TGTGCCAGCTCACCGAGGGGGACAGCTCACTCTGGGGCCAACGTCCTGACTTTC,CASSPRGTAHSGANVLTF
TRBJ1-3,-,once,TRBV2,TGTGCCAGCAGTGTGGACAGCGCCTCTGGAAACACCATATATTTT,CASSVDSASGNTIYF
TRBJ1-2,-,-,TRBV18,TGTGCCACCGCTGACAGCCCCGACCTCTATGGCTACACCTTC,CATADSPDLYGYTF
TRBJ2-7,-,few,TRBV5-4,TGTGCCAGCAGCTTAGGAGGGAATTCCAACGAGCAGTACTTC,CASSLGGNSNEQYF
TRBJ1-1,-,-,TRBV18,TGTGCCAGCTTACAGGGTCAGGACACTGAAGCTTTCTTT,CASLQGQDTEAFF
TRBJ1-4,TRBD1,few,TRBV4-1,TGCGCCAGCAGCCAGCACTCGACAGGGGACGAAAAACTGTTTTTT,CASSQHSTGDEKLFF
TRBJ1-1,TRBD1,few,TRBV2,TGTGCCAGCAGTGAGAACAGGGGGGTCAACACTGAAGCTTTCTTT,CASSENRGVNTEAFF
TRBJ1-3,-,-,TRBV7-9,TGTGCCAGCAGCTTAGCGGGAGGGAAACTTGATGGCACCATATATTTT,CASSLAGGKLDGTIYF